A single sample is the source of the 23 T cell receptor beta chains below, sequenced in a study of T cells after yellow fever vaccination. MiXCR, run by TCRdb on the 5' RACE reads, gives a single entry per CDR3 protein. The data hold roughly 300,000 distinct CDR3 sequences, with approximately 8% observed a single time. Sequencing used PBMCs, obtained roughly seven weeks after the first yellow fever vaccination. All receptors derive from a man aged 18 to 30 who received the YFV17D yellow fever vaccine.

This clonotype was counted a few times. This chain links TRBV9 with TRBJ2-1, with 8 bases identical to TRBD2. Germline CDR1 SGDLS, CDR2 YYNGEE. The V and J ends lost 4 bases and 10 bases, in that order; junction bases with no gene match: 10. The CDR3 runs to 14 residues. Here the CDR3 reads CASSPWTSLSEQFF. CDR3 sequence (DNA): TGTGCCAGCAGCCCCTGGACTAGCCTTTCAGAGCAGTTCTTC. The entire variable domain, with the rest obtained from reference TRBV9 and TRBJ2-1, is as follows: DSGVTQTPKHLITATGQRVTLRCSPRSGDLSVYWYQQSLDQGLQFLIQYYNGEERAKGNILERFSAQQFPDLHSELNLSSLELGDSALYFCASSPWTSLSEQFFGPGTRLTVL.

This clonotype was observed once. Being one base from a much bigger clone, this may be a read error. This sequence joins TRBV12-3 or TRBV12-4 and TRBJ2-7; a possible D gene is TRBD2 (6 bases). This CDR3 region has 16 residues. Trimming left V 7 bases short and J 1 base short, with 20 bases between. The CDR3 here is CASTQTGTPCSYEQYV. CDR3 sequence (DNA): TGTGCCAGCACCCAGACCGGGACTCCGTGTTCCTACGAGCAGTACGTC.

On this clonotype itself: The CDR3 end shows no conserved phenylalanine or tryptophan, and so a read error is likely. The chain is built from TRBV5-1 and TRBJ1-2; 8 bases are a match to TRBD1. CDR3 size: 17 residues. V lost 4 bases and J lost 2; bases outside the gene matches: 13. CDR1 is SGHRS, CDR2 YFSETQ, per germline. In nucleotides, the CDR3 is TGCGCCAGCAGCAGGACAGGGTCCCTAATTTCCAACTATGGCTACACCTCC. Translated: CASSRTGSLISNYGYTS.

In this sample, this clonotype turned up a few times. This chain uses TRBV7-2 with TRBJ2-3, with a possible D match to TRBD1 (5 bases). This CDR3 spans 15 amino acids. The germline V gene encodes CDR1 SGHTA and CDR2 FQGNSA. V lost 1 base, J lost 1 base, and 9 bases lay in between. The DNA for the CDR3 is TGTGCCAGCAGCTTAGTGTGGGGCCGCACAGATACGCAGTATTTT. Residues: CASSLVWGRTDTQYF.

The J gene is TRBJ1-1, the V gene TRBV29-1, with D uncertain. The CDR3 has 14 amino acids. Trimming removed 7 bases from V and 2 bases from J, with 17 bases in between. Per germline, CDR1 SQVTM and CDR2 ANQGSEA. CDR3 in amino acids: CSARGRLSNTEAFF. The CDR3 nucleotides are TGCAGCGCCCGGGGTCGCCTTTCAAACACTGAAGCTTTCTTT.

This clonotype was found a few times. The CDR3 DNA sequence: TGTGCCAGCAGCCTAATCAGGGGGGAGGAGACCCAGTACTTC. Translating gives CASSLIRGEETQYF. The gene calls are TRBV7-8 and TRBJ2-5; maybe TRBD1 (7 bases). Per germline, CDR1 SGHVS and CDR2 FQNEAQ. Trimming pared 5 bases from V and 5 bases from J, leaving 15 bases between. The CDR3 contains 14 residues. Together with reference TRBV7-8 and TRBJ2-5, the CDR3 gives the full variable domain: GAGVSQSPRYKVAKRGQDVALRCDPISGHVSLFWYQQALGQGPEFLTYFQNEAQLDKSGLPSDRFFAERPEGSVSTLKIQRTQQEDSAVYLCASSLIRGEETQYFGPGTRLLVL.

This clonotype showed up just a few times. V and J are TRBV6-1 and TRBJ1-6; 7 positions agree with TRBD1. Germline CDR1 reads MNHNS; CDR2 reads SASEGT. The CDR3 extends over 16 amino acids. V lost 0 bases to trimming and J lost 10 bases; unmatched junction nucleotides: 9. The CDR3 nucleotides are TGTGCCAGCAGTGAAGCGGTCGCAGGGGGAAAGTCACCCCTCCACTTT. Translated: CASSEAVAGGKSPLHF.

This clonotype was picked up one time. V and J are TRBV7-2 and TRBJ2-3; D is undetermined. Trimming shortened V by 1 base and J by 8 bases, and 16 bases separated the two germline ends. This CDR3 spans 15 amino acids. Per the germline V gene, CDR1 is SGHTA and CDR2 is FQGNSA. The CDR3 coding sequence is TGTGCCAGCAGCTTAGGACTCCCCCGGGTAGCTACGCAGTATTTT. This codes for CASSLGLPRVATQYF.

This clonotype was picked up a small number of times. The rearrangement uses TRBV5-1 and TRBJ2-1; D is perhaps TRBD1 (5 bases). The CDR3 spans 18 residues. Between the trimmed V and J ends, which lost 4 bases and 0 bases, there was a span of 20 bases. The germline V gene has CDR1 SGHRS and CDR2 YFSETQ. CDR3: CASSTPEDTYSSYNEQFF. DNA of the CDR3: TGCGCCAGCAGCACTCCCGAGGACACATATAGCTCCTACAATGAGCAGTTCTTC.

V is TRBV18 and J is TRBJ1-2; D perhaps matches TRBD1 (5 bases). Germline CDR1 reads KGHSH; CDR2 reads LQKENI. V gave up 2 bases and J gave up 8 bases, with 12 bases separating them. This CDR3 contains 13 residues. CDR3 sequence reads: CASSPERGNGYTF. The CDR3 DNA follows: TGTGCCAGCTCACCAGAGCGGGGGAACGGCTACACCTTC.

The chain combines TRBV4-3 with TRBJ1-2; 8 positions agree with TRBD1. The CDR3 contains 15 residues. Germline V gene data show CDR1 as LGHNA and CDR2 as YSLEER. V shed 4 bases and J 6 bases; nucleotides not matched to a gene: 10. The CDR3 is CASSLDRGGRNGYTF. For the CDR3, the DNA is TGCGCCAGCAGCCTTGACAGGGGAGGGCGTAATGGCTACACCTTC.

The sample holds many counts of this clonotype. The chain recombines TRBV27 with TRBJ2-1; D remains unclear. The V end was cut by 6 bases, the J end by 5 bases, with 11 bases between. The germline CDR1 and CDR2 sequences are MNHEY and SMNVEV (reference sequence). This CDR3 has 13 amino acids. DNA for the CDR3: TGTGCCAGCAGATCCGGGTTAGACAATGAGCAGTTCTTC. Protein product: CASRSGLDNEQFF.

CDR3 sequence: CASRQDRAESYTF. The CDR3 DNA reads as TGCGCCAGCAGGCAAGACAGGGCGGAAAGCTACACCTTC. The chain couples TRBV5-1 to TRBJ1-2; 7 positions match TRBD1. This CDR3 contains 13 residues. Germline loops: CDR1 SGHRS, CDR2 YFSETQ. The junction had 10 bases not matched to a gene; V was cut back by 5 bases and J by 9 bases.

A few counts support this clonotype. The V call is TRBV9, the J call TRBJ2-2, with 9 bases aligning to TRBD2. The CDR3 covers 16 residues. CDR1 SGDLS and CDR2 YYNGEE come from the germline V gene. V gave up 0 bases and J gave up 4 bases; unmatched junction bases: 4. Here the CDR3 reads CASSVGLAGFTGELFF. The CDR3 DNA follows: TGTGCCAGCAGCGTAGGGCTAGCGGGGTTCACCGGGGAGCTGTTTTTT.

This clonotype was picked up many times. The V gene is TRBV7-9, the J gene TRBJ2-5; D gene ambiguous. The CDR3 runs to 11 residues. Germline CDR1 and CDR2: SEHNR and FQNEAQ (reference sequence). Between the trimmed V and J ends, which lost 2 bases and 5 bases, there was a span of 3 bases. Written as DNA, the CDR3 is TGTGCCAGCAGCTTACCTGAGACCCAGTACTTC. It yields the protein CASSLPETQYF.

This clonotype was observed a handful of times. The genes are TRBV28 and TRBJ2-3, with a tentative D call TRBD2 (6 bases). Germline CDR1 MDHEN, CDR2 SYDVKM. V lost 1 base, J lost 1 base, and 12 bases lay in between. This CDR3 region has 16 residues. CDR3 DNA sequence: TGTGCCAGCAGTTTATTCGGGGACTGGCGCACAGATACGCAGTATTTT. Its translation: CASSLFGDWRTDTQYF.

This clonotype was seen more than once but under ten times. The rearrangement uses TRBV29-1 and TRBJ1-1; perhaps TRBD1 as D (6 bases). V was pared by 5 bases and J by 11 bases, with 15 bases between. The CDR3 runs 11 residues. The germline V gene has CDR1 SQVTM and CDR2 ANQGSEA. The CDR3 sequence: CSVWRTVDAFF. The CDR3 DNA follows: TGCAGCGTTTGGAGGACAGTAGACGCTTTCTTT.

This clonotype showed up just a few times. The DNA of the CDR3 is TGTGCCAGCAGCTTGGACAGGGGGCCGTTTGATACGCAGTATTTT. Amino acids: CASSLDRGPFDTQYF. J is TRBJ2-3 and V is TRBV5-6; the match to TRBD1 covers 9 bases. Per germline, CDR1 SGHDT and CDR2 YYEEEE. The J segment lost 6 bases and the V segment lost 0 bases, leaving 5 bases of the junction unmatched. The CDR3 sequence is 15 residues long. The full variable domain, its missing parts supplied by reference TRBV5-6 and TRBJ2-3, is DAGVTQSPTHLIKTRGQQVTLRCSPKSGHDTVSWYQQALGQGPQFIFQYYEEEERQRGNFPDRFSGHQFPNYSSELNVNALLLGDSALYLCASSLDRGPFDTQYFGPGTRLTVL.

The CDR3 bases are TGTGCCAGTACCCTCCGGGCGGGTTATTCCTACGAGCAGTACTTC. Its translation: CASTLRAGYSYEQYF. V usage is TRBV19 and J usage is TRBJ2-7; D is perhaps TRBD2 (5 bases). Trimming left V 7 bases short and J 1 base short, with 17 bases between. The CDR3 loop spans 15 amino acids. Germline V lookup: CDR1 LNHDA, CDR2 SQIVND (reference sequence).

This chain connects TRBV6-1 to TRBJ1-4; D unclear. Trimming pared 0 bases from V and 5 bases from J, leaving 10 bases between. The CDR3 runs to 15 residues. Germline CDR1 is MNHNS and CDR2 is SASEGT. Written as DNA, the CDR3 is TGTGCCAGCAGTGAAGCAAGGCCCAGCAATGAAAAACTGTTTTTT. This translates into CASSEARPSNEKLFF.

This clonotype was found a few times. This chain uses TRBV19 with TRBJ1-5, with 8 bases identical to TRBD1. The CDR3 spans 18 residues. Germline loops: CDR1 LNHDA, CDR2 SQIVND (reference sequence). Trimming cost V 5 bases and J 7 bases; bases outside gene matches: 19. The CDR3 DNA sequence: TGTGCCAGTAGTCCAAGCCCTCCTGACAGGGGAAGGAACCAGCCCCAGCATTTT. Protein sequence: CASSPSPPDRGRNQPQHF.

The chain has TRBV7-2 and TRBJ2-4; a weak D match, TRBD1 (6 bases). CDR1 is SGHTA and CDR2 is FQGNSA in the germline V gene. V was cut by 5 bases and J by 0 bases, with 14 bases left in between. The CDR3 loop spans 16 amino acids. CDR3 sequence: CASSKQGRAAKNIQYF. CDR3 DNA sequence: TGTGCCAGCAGCAAACAGGGCCGGGCAGCCAAAAACATTCAGTACTTC.

The chain couples TRBV24-1 to TRBJ2-1; 8 bases map to TRBD2. Germline trimming cut 7 bases from V and 9 bases from J; bases unmatched to any gene: 10. The CDR3 has 14 amino acids. The germline V gene encodes CDR1 KGHDR and CDR2 SFDVKD. The CDR3 is CATSLSGGGSEQFF. The CDR3 DNA follows: TGTGCCACCAGCCTAAGCGGGGGCGGGAGTGAGCAGTTCTTC.